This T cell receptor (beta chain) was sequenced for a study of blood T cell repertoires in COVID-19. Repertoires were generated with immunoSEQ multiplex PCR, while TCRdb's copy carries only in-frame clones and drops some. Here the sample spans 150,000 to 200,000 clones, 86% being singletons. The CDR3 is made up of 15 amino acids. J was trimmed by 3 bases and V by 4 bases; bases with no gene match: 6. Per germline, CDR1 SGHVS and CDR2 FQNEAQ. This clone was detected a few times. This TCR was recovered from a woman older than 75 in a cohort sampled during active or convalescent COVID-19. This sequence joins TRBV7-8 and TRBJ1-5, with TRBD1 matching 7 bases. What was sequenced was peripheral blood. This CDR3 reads CASSSGTALNQPQHF. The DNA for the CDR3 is TGTGCCAGCAGCTCAGGGACAGCCCTCAATCAGCCCCAGCATTTT. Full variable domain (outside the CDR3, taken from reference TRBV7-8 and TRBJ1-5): GAGVSQSPRYKVAKRGQDVALRCDPISGHVSLFWYQQALGQGPEFLTYFQNEAQLDKSGLPSDRFFAERPEGSVSTLKIQRTQQEDSAVYLCASSSGTALNQPQHFGDGTRLSIL.